This T cell receptor beta chain was sequenced during a study of CD8 T cells in ankylosing spondylitis. Losses at the gene ends were 3 bases for V and 7 bases for J; bases not matched to a gene: 17. The CDR3 runs 18 residues. Germline V gives CDR1 LGHNA, CDR2 YSLEER. Study-wide findings and caveats: There were earlier reports of some motif variants in reactive arthritis synovial fluid and blood.

This clonotype was counted only a few times. The antigen is unknown. TCRdb recomputed calls from the 5' RACE reads with MiXCR, one row per CDR3 protein. Seen here are roughly 100,000 distinct CDR3 sequences, 8% to 10% observed once, and the top ten hold about 9.6%. Input material: blood, either unsorted or a sorted T cell fraction (not recorded which). This TCR was sampled from a male donor with ankylosing spondylitis or in good health (not recorded which). V is TRBV4-3 and J is TRBJ1-4, with 7 bases identical to TRBD1. The CDR3 loop is CASSQDFALTGLREKLFF. The CDR3 DNA reads TGCGCCAGCAGCCAGGATTTCGCCTTGACAGGGTTGCGTGAAAAACTGTTTTTT.